Below, one T cell receptor (beta chain) is given with its context. Its specificity is not known. Each TCR beta library was made by quantitative 5'-RACE that incorporated molecular barcodes. TCRdb fed the 5' RACE reads into MiXCR, producing one record per CDR3 protein. The sample includes 150,000 to 200,000 distinct CDR3 sequences, roughly 18% of them seen just once. The germline V gene has CDR1 KGHSH and CDR2 LQKENI. The CDR3 extends over 17 amino acids. V was pared by 4 bases and J by 1 base, with 16 bases between. This sample was included in a study of CD8 T cells in ankylosing spondylitis. Study results and limitations: What appeared characteristic of ankylosing spondylitis blood was a TCR beta motif of several highly homologous variants. Disease-associated clones were reportedly significantly overrepresented in matched ankylosing spondylitis synovial fluid. Reports of some motif variants in reactive arthritis synovial fluid and blood predate this one.

This chain joins TRBV18 and TRBJ2-2; D could derive from TRBD1 or TRBD2 (5 bases each). This clonotype was obtained from a male donor between 5 and 35 years old with ankylosing spondylitis or in good health (not recorded which). Input material: blood, either unsorted or a sorted T cell fraction (not recorded which). The CDR3 DNA reads TGTGCCAGCTCACGAGCGGACGGGGCACTGAACACCGGGGAGCTGTTTTTT. It translates to CASSRADGALNTGELFF.